This T cell receptor beta chain was retrieved from a study of spatial heterogeneity in lung cancer. Whole-study context: Detection consistently yielded more beta chains than alpha chains. Broader study findings: It was found that expanded intratumoral alpha and beta TCR counts tracked tumor mutation counts.

Every cDNA TCR molecule received its own unique molecular identifier. TCRdb reanalysed the 5' RACE reads using MiXCR and keeps one entry per CDR3 protein. The repertoire holds 7,000 to 9,500 distinct CDR3 sequences, roughly 5.5% seen once, with 20% to 25% in the top ten. Time point noted: sample taken at primary tumor resection. Tumor, nontumor lung or frozen PBMC supplied whole RNA that was sequenced unsorted. In its sample, this clonotype was seen many times. Its target is not known. This CDR3 comprises 17 residues. In germline, CDR1 is DFQATT, CDR2 SNEGSKA (reference sequence). V lost 0 bases, J lost 3 bases, and 19 bases lay in between.

This chain uses TRBV20-1 with TRBJ2-3, with a weak D call TRBD2 (5 bases). The source is a female donor with early-stage non-small cell lung cancer. The sequenced sample was lung tumor tissue, obtained at surgery. The CDR3 coding sequence is TGCAGTGCTAGAGAACTGCCAACTAGAATCCTTACAGATACGCAGTATTTT. Translation: CSARELPTRILTDTQYF.